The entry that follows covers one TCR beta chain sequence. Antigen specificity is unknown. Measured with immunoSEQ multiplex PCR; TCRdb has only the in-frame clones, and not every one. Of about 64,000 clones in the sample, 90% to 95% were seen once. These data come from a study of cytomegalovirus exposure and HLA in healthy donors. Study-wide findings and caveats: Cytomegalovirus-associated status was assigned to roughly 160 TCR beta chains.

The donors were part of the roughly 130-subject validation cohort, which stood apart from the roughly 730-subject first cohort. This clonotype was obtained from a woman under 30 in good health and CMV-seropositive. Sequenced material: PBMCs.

CDR3 DNA sequence: TGTGCCAGCAGCTTAGTCGAGGACGGACTCTATGGCTACACCTTC. It specifies CASSLVEDGLYGYTF. The chain couples TRBV7-9 to TRBJ1-2; unclear D gene. V dropped 1 base and J dropped 4 bases, with 13 bases sitting between them. Germline lookup yields CDR1 SEHNR and CDR2 FQNEAQ (reference sequence). The CDR3 is made up of 15 amino acids.